This TCR beta chain was captured in a study of early T cells in non-severe SARS-CoV-2 infection. Study context: The chains were unpaired, and the sequenced material was bulk RNA from unsorted whole blood. Findings and limits, study-wide: Missing private and CD4 specificities, VDJdb matching favored anti-spike CD8 responses.

Individual cDNA molecules were tagged with unique molecular identifiers. A single record per CDR3 protein comes from TCRdb applying MiXCR to the 5' RACE reads. The sample contains approximately 49,000 distinct CDR3 sequences, about an eighth of which appear only once. Germline CDR1 SEHNR, CDR2 FQNEAQ (reference sequence). V lost 4 bases to trimming and J lost 0 bases, with 16 bases between them. The CDR3 consists of 16 residues. This clonotype has a count of ten or more. Its antigen is as yet unknown. This TCR came from an adult who was a healthcare worker with PCR-confirmed SARS-CoV-2 infection or an uninfected control (not recorded which). Sequenced sample: whole blood. The chain combines TRBV7-9 with TRBJ2-7; D is tentatively TRBD1 or TRBD2 (5 bases each). Written as DNA, the CDR3 is TGTGCCAGCAGCTACTCCGGGGCGAAGCACTCCTACGAGCAGTACTTC. It encodes CASSYSGAKHSYEQYF.